The 8 T cell receptor beta chains reported below all come from one sample, sequenced in a study of shared clonotypes between healthy human individuals. Sequencing was performed with immunoSEQ multiplex PCR; in TCRdb, only in-frame clones are kept and a portion is missing. The table has more than 900,000 clones, 78% seen once. The sequenced sample consisted of memory CD4+ T cells from PBMCs. Subset given: CD45RA-negative fraction. The origin of the receptors is a man younger than 30 in good health. Some clones in this sample may be carry-over from other donors' samples.

The V gene is TRBV7-2, the J gene TRBJ1-1, with D maybe TRBD1 (5 bases). The CDR3 totals 15 residues. Germline lookup yields CDR1 SGHTA and CDR2 FQGNSA. Trimming shortened V by 2 bases and J by 2 bases, and 12 bases separated the two germline ends. The CDR3 DNA follows: TGTGCCAGCAGCTTATCCAGCAGGGCCAACACTGAAGCTTTCTTT. Translation gives CASSLSSRANTEAFF.

This clone has a single count. The rearrangement joins TRBV6-6 to TRBJ2-1; 7 bases fit TRBD1. This CDR3 is 15 amino acids long. Germline loops: CDR1 MNHNY, CDR2 SVGAGI (reference sequence). The trim removed 7 bases at V and 4 bases at J, leaving 10 bases unmatched. CDR3 in DNA: TGTGCCAGCACCACACAAGGGGGCGGTTACAATGAGCAGTTCTTC. It specifies CASTTQGGGYNEQFF.

The chain recombines TRBV19 with TRBJ1-5; 8 positions match TRBD1. The V gene's germline CDR1 is LNHDA and CDR2 SQIVND (reference sequence). With 5 bases clipped from V and 6 bases from J, the junction kept 9 bases outside the gene matches. CDR3 length equals 15 residues. The CDR3 is CASSDGQGRFQPQHF. The CDR3 nucleotides are TGTGCCAGTAGTGACGGACAGGGCAGGTTTCAGCCCCAGCATTTT.

The chain carries TRBV9 and TRBJ2-1, with 9 nucleotides matching TRBD1. Germline V CDR1 and CDR2: SGDLS, YYNGEE. The J segment lost 9 bases and the V segment lost 2 bases, leaving 3 bases of the junction unmatched. The CDR3 contains 13 residues. Here the CDR3 reads CASSVLQGAEQFF. CDR3 coding DNA: TGTGCCAGCAGCGTTTTACAGGGGGCTGAGCAGTTCTTC.

The gene calls are TRBV30 and TRBJ1-3; D is uncertain. CDR3 length: 13 residues. Germline CDR1 GTSNPN, CDR2 SVGIG (reference sequence). With 1 base removed from V and 0 bases from J, the gap between germline ends came to 4 bases. DNA for the CDR3: TGTGCCTGGAGTGAGAGCTCTGGAAACACCATATATTTT. This codes for CAWSESSGNTIYF.

V gene TRBV6-1 combines with J gene TRBJ2-7, with 8 bases identical to TRBD2. Germline CDR1 and CDR2: MNHNS and SASEGT. The length of the CDR3 is 16 residues. With V trimmed by 3 bases and J by 7 bases, 14 bases remained unmatched. The CDR3 spells CASSEEPPGGPGEQYF. The CDR3 DNA reads TGTGCCAGCAGTGAGGAGCCCCCGGGAGGGCCAGGTGAGCAGTACTTC.

J is TRBJ2-3 and V is TRBV15; tentative D call: TRBD1 (6 bases). Germline CDR1 LNHNV, CDR2 YYDKDF (reference sequence). V lost 2 bases and J lost 2, with 8 bases in between. The CDR3 has 14 residues. Here the CDR3 reads CATSRRQVTDTQYF. The CDR3 region has the DNA TGTGCCACCAGCAGAAGACAGGTCACAGATACGCAGTATTTT. The complete variable domain, with remaining parts taken from reference TRBV15 and TRBJ2-3, reads DAMVIQNPRYQVTQFGKPVTLSCSQTLNHNVMYWYQQKSSQAPKLLFHYYDKDFNNEADTPDNFQSRRPNTSFCFLDIRSPGLGDTAMYLCATSRRQVTDTQYFGPGTRLTVL.

The chain has TRBV5-4 and TRBJ2-5; 8 positions match TRBD2. Losses at the gene ends were 4 bases for V and 1 base for J; bases not matched to a gene: 6. CDR1 SGHNT and CDR2 YYREEE come from the germline V gene (reference sequence). The CDR3 contains 15 residues. The CDR3 DNA reads TGTGCCAGCAGCCCGGGAGGGGGGGTCCAAGAGACCCAGTACTTC. It is translated as CASSPGGGVQETQYF.